The rows below give T cell receptor beta chains drawn from one sample of a study of response to subunit inactivated influenza vaccine. TCRdb re-called the RT-PCR reads with MiXCR, one entry per CDR3 protein. The data contain hundreds of thousands of distinct CDR3 sequences, about 18% of them seen just once; the ten biggest clones take up roughly a tenth. Here the sequenced sample was PBMCs from blood, taken more than 4 days after vaccination. The receptor source for this set is a man in his fifties or sixties who received an inactivated influenza vaccine. Each CDR3 is given with its conserved first and last residue.

V gene	J gene	CDR3 protein
TRBV9	TRBJ2-2	CASSVEQGSGELFF
TRBV5-1	TRBJ2-7	CASSSGTGVFEQYF
TRBV3-1	TRBJ2-5	CASSHGGETQYF
TRBV20-1	TRBJ2-7	CSAPSSGGALVGSYEQYF
TRBV12-3/TRBV12-4	TRBJ1-5	CASRLEGHQPQHF
TRBV6-2/TRBV6-3	TRBJ1-1	CASSYTTNTEAFF
TRBV20-1	TRBJ2-3	CSARTSTDTQYF
TRBV6-2/TRBV6-3	TRBJ1-2	CASSYLGTGDSESGYTF
TRBV6-1	TRBJ1-2	CASRKEGSSYGYTF
TRBV5-1	TRBJ2-5	CASSSVYQETQYF
TRBV27	TRBJ2-3	CASSLGQGVGDTQYF
TRBV4-2	TRBJ1-6	CASSQGGGRANSPLHF
TRBV4-1	TRBJ2-7	CASSQLRSSGQGSSYEQYF
TRBV12-3/TRBV12-4	TRBJ2-1	CASSLSAGGVYNEQFF
TRBV5-1	TRBJ2-3	CASSLSGGHSTDTQYF
TRBV20-1	TRBJ2-1	CSARDPLGTVSSSSYNEQFF
TRBV7-9	TRBJ2-1	CASSSGGNRGNEQFF
TRBV5-5	TRBJ2-1	CASSLVRLVNMDEQFF
TRBV7-2	TRBJ2-1	CASSTRLAGDSYNEQFF
TRBV6-1	TRBJ2-7	CASNPSGSPYEQYF
TRBV5-6	TRBJ1-5	CASSLAGEGYQPQHF
TRBV7-9	TRBJ2-7	CASSRFGGAYEQYF
TRBV18	TRBJ2-7	CASSPRGSSYEQYF
TRBV4-1	TRBJ2-7	CASSQDLRALDPREQYF
TRBV6-2/TRBV6-3	TRBJ1-5	CASSYSEYQPQHF
TRBV20-1	TRBJ2-1	CSASGTSGRSYNEQFF
TRBV6-5	TRBJ1-5	CASSYSISAAQPQHF
TRBV7-6	TRBJ2-1	CASSLVWGPYNNEQFF
TRBV15	TRBJ2-4	CAASRDSLVIQYF
TRBV20-1	TRBJ1-1	CSPRLGQPGGNTEAFF
TRBV6-5	TRBJ2-5	CASSYAYYGTEYQETQYF
TRBV4-3	TRBJ2-2	CASSQDRLGGLNTGELFF
TRBV7-9	TRBJ2-1	CASSSTTEISYNEQFF
TRBV4-2	TRBJ2-7	CASSQTSDVSYEQYF
TRBV20-1	TRBJ2-7	CSARLLGYFYEQYF
TRBV15	TRBJ2-2	CATSTWASADTGELFF
TRBV9	TRBJ2-3	CASSVVGDTQYF
TRBV4-2	TRBJ2-3	CASSQASGGATDTQYF
TRBV9	TRBJ2-1	CASSSTGGGFGNEQFF
TRBV20-1	TRBJ1-1	CSARLLVTEAFF
TRBV20-1	TRBJ1-6	CSARDTQGQGVLNSPLHF
TRBV7-6	TRBJ2-7	CASSLEPGGRGYEQYF
TRBV5-6	TRBJ2-7	CASSPASGRSYEQYF
TRBV7-8	TRBJ2-3	CASSLDSGSGTDTQYF
TRBV15	TRBJ1-1	CATSRVARANTEAFF
TRBV7-2	TRBJ2-5	CASSISGGRGQYF